A single T cell receptor beta chain is shown here with its context. The study profiled TCR beta VDJ and CDR3 using genomic DNA as template. Using its own MiXCR run on the reads, TCRdb lists one record per CDR3 protein. The sample holds some 140,000 distinct CDR3 sequences, approximately 52% seen once. This sample stems from a study of CD8+CD57+ T cells in acquired aplastic anemia. Individuals selected for sequencing had exhibited CD8+CD57+ cell expansion on flow cytometry. This CDR3 region has 14 residues. The germline V gene has CDR1 SGHRS and CDR2 YFSETQ. Trimming stripped 4 bases from V and 3 bases from J, with 13 bases between.

The chain combines TRBV5-1 with TRBJ1-2; no reliable D call. The sequence derives from a human donor with aplastic anemia. Source material: sorted CD4+, CD8+, or CD8+CD57+ T cells (not recorded which) from PBMCs. CDR3 in DNA: TGCGCCAGCAGCCAACACTTGGGTGACTATGGCTACACCTTC. This translates into CASSQHLGDYGYTF.